The entry below gives a single T cell receptor (beta chain) sequence along with its context. This specimen comes from a study of technical replicates of blood from a few donors. Generated by immunoSEQ multiplex PCR, the TCRdb table keeps only in-frame clones and is missing some. Of 60,000 to 90,000 clones in the sample, roughly 92% were seen once. V lost 4 bases and J 4 bases, leaving 10 bases between the germline ends. The CDR3 contains 13 residues. The germline CDR1 and CDR2 sequences are WNHNN and SYGVQD (reference sequence). The origin of this receptor is a human donor in good health. Sequences were obtained from T cells isolated from PBMCs. This rearrangement joins TRBV10-1 to TRBJ1-2, with D perhaps TRBD1 (5 bases). CDR3 sequence (DNA): TGCGCCAGCAGTGCCTTTGACAGCTATGGCTACACCTTC. This translates into CASSAFDSYGYTF.